This T cell receptor beta chain was observed in a study of T cell responses to AZD1222 COVID-19 vaccine. Comments on this clone: The antigen remains unidentified.

Second doses that came at about 4 or about 12 weeks were put together. Sequencing was performed with immunoSEQ multiplex PCR; in TCRdb, only in-frame clones are kept and a portion is missing. The sample includes approximately 140,000 clones, more than 90% of them seen just once. Whole-study results and caveats: When two AZD1222 doses had been given, Spike-specific TCR breadth and depth rose. A mostly white British donor set with more females was recruited, and clonal diversity was possibly underestimated.

The V and J ends lost 3 bases and 7 bases respectively, with 5 bases between them. This CDR3 is 12 amino acids long. Germline V gene data show CDR1 as SGDLS and CDR2 as YYNGEE. Sequenced material: peripheral blood, taken 28 days after the second AZD1222 dose. The sequence was collected from an adult who received the AZD1222 COVID-19 vaccine. The chain combines TRBV9 with TRBJ1-6; no definite D call. This chain's CDR3 is CASSGQNSPLHF. Written as DNA, the CDR3 is TGTGCCAGCAGCGGGCAGAATTCACCCCTCCACTTT.